This paragraph covers one T cell receptor beta chain sequence. The data stem from a study of blood T cell repertoires in COVID-19. Study as a whole: Sources were T cells, B-cell-depleted T cells, or PBMCs; the material itself was cDNA or gDNA.

Produced via immunoSEQ multiplex PCR; TCRdb's table is partial and in-frame only. The sample records under 400,000 clones, around 86% being singletons. The CDR3 has 15 amino acids. The germline gives CDR1 LGHDT, CDR2 YNNKEL (reference sequence). V lost 4 bases and J lost 6, with 13 bases in between. The sequenced sample was PBMCs or T cells enriched from blood (not recorded which). This chain uses TRBV3-1 (or the pseudogene TRBV3-2) with TRBJ1-6; TRBD1 might be the D (6 bases). The clonotype originates from a woman aged 40 to 50 with acute COVID-19. The CDR3 DNA is TGTGCCAGCAGCCTAACCAGGGGTACTAATTCACCCCTCCACTTT. Translated: CASSLTRGTNSPLHF.